What follows describes a single T cell receptor beta chain. As yet, its antigen is unknown. This specimen comes from a study of T cells in localized non-small cell lung cancer. Study-level points and caveats: Median detection of top 100 tumor clones in adjacent lung was 57 clones. As only one tumor region underwent sequencing, heterogeneity remains possible. Blood T cell density predicted longer survival; adjacent-lung clonality, shorter. Highest T cell clonality was seen in uninvolved adjacent lung, surpassing that measured in tumor.

From germline, CDR1 is SQVTM and CDR2 ANQGSEA. With 6 bases removed from V and 1 base from J, the gap between germline ends came to 12 bases. CDR3 length equals 13 residues. The method was immunoSEQ multiplex PCR; TCRdb's version includes in-frame clones alone and lacks a portion of them. The data contain roughly 77,000 clones, 88% of them singletons. The receptor was isolated from a woman aged 35 to 70 with stage I squamous cell lung carcinoma. The chain carries TRBV29-1 and TRBJ1-1; no reliable D call. The sequenced sample was peripheral blood, obtained before any cancer treatment. This CDR3 is CSVLPQQNTEAFF. DNA for the CDR3: TGCAGCGTCCTCCCGCAACAGAACACTGAAGCTTTCTTT.